Given below is one TCR beta chain in context. This clone appeared a few times. Its antigen is unknown. Base quality data are lacking; no much larger clone is found one base away. These data are taken from a study of cytotoxic CD8 clonotypes in ibrutinib-treated CLL (dated by TCRdb to the early 2020s). With respect to the entire study: The cohort had about a dozen relapsed/refractory and some 15 treatment-naive patients; approximately 17 were IGHV unmutated. Responses were partial in around 25 patients and complete in 2; after median about 63 months follow-up, some 15 stayed in remission and approximately twelve progressed. The response samples were drawn at a median of roughly twelve months into treatment, with a range of about 6 to 36 months. On average, each sample yielded about 250,000 productive templates and tens of thousands of productive rearrangements. Of the approximately 86 people in the trial, roughly 27 had longitudinal samples available. Cryopreserved peripheral blood mononuclear cells were collected at three points: before therapy, at response, and at either sustained remission or disease progression. Every remission and progressive disease sample was obtained while ibrutinib was still being received by the patients. Overall study results and their limits: Clonality rose at ibrutinib response, remained stable during sustained remission, and dropped back toward baseline at progression. Sampling times were not matched between patients in sustained remission and patients whose disease was progressing, and lymph node repertoires were not examined. Public clonotypes were rare and either contracted or stayed stable during treatment, and the rise in clonality at ibrutinib response reflected the expansion of private clonotypes. At baseline, clonality was higher than in age-matched healthy donors and showed a strong correlation with circulating CD8+ T-cell counts.

Each clonotype received, on average, 10x coverage in deep resolution sequencing performed on a MiSeq, where the target depth lay between 1 in 1 million and 1 in 200,000 T cells. The immunoSEQ hsTCRB Kit was used to generate TCR beta libraries. As for the authors' bioinformatics: ImmunoSEQ Data Assistant and ImmunoSEQ Analyzer were used for data analysis, and V, D and J genes were assigned according to IMGT definitions. Clonality was computed as one minus normalized Shannon entropy of productive rearrangement frequencies, ranging from 0 to 1. Public clonotype analysis was restricted to overrepresented clonotypes comprising at least 0.05% of each patient's repertoire. Thirteen repertoires from age-matched healthy donors, obtained from immuneACCESS, served as clonality controls. Sourced from immuneACCESS, this table was stored by TCRdb with only in-frame sequences that have V and J called. A share of the clones is absent; for the studies checked, an unresolved V gene accounts for under half, and the remainder has no known explanation. V, J and clone size were drawn from that table, and D and trimming were deduced from the DNA. The sample table contains roughly 45,000 clones; only one count was recorded for about 65% of them. The ten largest clonotypes hold about 22% of the sample.

In light of the paper, this sample's time point label describes: around 2 years on ibrutinib. For TCR beta library preparation, 1.5 to 2 micrograms of genomic DNA was extracted from cryopreserved PBMCs. Longitudinal blood samples from CLL patients receiving ibrutinib monotherapy were subjected to high-throughput TCR beta sequencing. The patients took part in an open-label, single-center phase 2 trial of ibrutinib monotherapy. CDR1 and CDR2, per the germline V gene, are SGHRS and YFSETQ. The CDR3 numbers 16 residues from cysteine through phenylalanine. The DNA shown is the 48-base CDR3, in frame from base 1. V was cut back by 1 base and J by 4 bases, leaving a gap of 15 bases between them.

This TCR was sampled from a human donor with chronic lymphocytic leukemia. Sequencing was performed on PBMCs, taken after 24 months of ibrutinib treatment. The rearrangement joined TRBV5-1 to TRBJ1-5, with an unclear D gene assignment. The nucleotides read TGCGCCAGCAGCTTGCGGCGGGTCGACGAGAATCAGCCCCAGCATTTT. Its translation is CASSLRRVDENQPQHF.